This T cell receptor (beta chain) was sequenced during a study of PD-L1 blockade in urothelial cancer. Whole-study context: Specimens of blood held a median count of about 150,000 T cells.

In its sample, this clone was seen a few times. Stated time point: pretreatment peripheral blood. The protocol was immunoSEQ multiplex PCR, while the TCRdb copy is restricted to in-frame clones and leaves out a portion. The sample holds some 53,000 clones; around 75% are singletons and the top ten take 3.5% to 4.5%. The receptor was derived from a man aged 70 or older with urothelial cancer. This material consisted of PBMCs, taken around atezolizumab (anti-PD-L1) treatment.

The CDR3 protein is CASSPGRGEKLFF. Here the CDR3 DNA reads TGTGCCAGCAGCCCCGGGAGAGGGGAAAAACTGTTTTTT. The chain links TRBV6-1 to TRBJ1-4; no clear D. Trimming left V 6 bases short and J 8 bases short, with 13 bases between. The CDR3 runs to 13 residues. Germline CDR1 is MNHNS and CDR2 is SASEGT.